This passage covers 23 T cell receptor beta chains from one sample sequenced in a study of blood T cell repertoires in COVID-19. Generated by immunoSEQ multiplex PCR, the TCRdb table keeps only in-frame clones and is missing some. The repertoire holds 95,000 to 150,000 clones, with roughly 78% as singletons. Material for sequencing was peripheral blood. These receptors were collected from a man aged 55 to 70 with active or convalescent COVID-19.

The chain couples TRBV30 to TRBJ1-2; 9 nucleotides match TRBD1. Unmatched junction bases numbered 2, after V lost 1 base and J lost 2 bases. The CDR3 extends over 14 amino acids. CDR1 and CDR2 from the germline V gene are GTSNPN and SVGIG (reference sequence). The CDR3 protein is CAWSEGQGNYGYTF. The CDR3 region has the DNA TGTGCCTGGAGTGAGGGACAGGGAAACTATGGCTACACCTTC.

The sample holds one count of this clone. The chain links TRBV28 to TRBJ1-2; no clear D. This CDR3 has 15 residues. CDR1 MDHEN and CDR2 SYDVKM come from the germline V gene. The V and J ends lost 4 bases and 2 bases respectively, with 14 bases between them. The CDR3 sequence: CASSSARNRNYGYTF. In nucleotides, the CDR3 is TGTGCCAGCAGTTCCGCGAGGAACCGGAACTATGGCTACACCTTC.

This chain's CDR3 is CASSSRTTDTQYF. The DNA for the CDR3 is TGTGCCAGCAGTTCCCGGACTACAGATACGCAGTATTTT. The chain has TRBV12-3 or TRBV12-4 and TRBJ2-3; tentatively, D is TRBD2 (5 bases). The CDR3 totals 13 residues. The ends were cut back, 4 bases at V and 3 bases at J, with 8 bases in the middle.

V usage is TRBV2 and J usage is TRBJ2-2, with D possibly being TRBD1 (6 bases). Trimming removed 2 bases at V and 4 bases at J, with 11 bases between. The CDR3 has 15 residues. In germline, CDR1 is SNHLY, CDR2 FYNNEI. CDR3 DNA sequence: TGTGCCAGCAGTGAATTACGAGGGGGCACCGGGGAGCTGTTTTTT. It codes for CASSELRGGTGELFF. The full variable domain, completed using reference TRBV2 and TRBJ2-2, is EPEVTQTPSHQVTQMGQEVILRCVPISNHLYFYWYRQILGQKVEFLVSFYNNEISEKSEIFDDQFSVERPDGSNFTLKIRSTKLEDSAMYFCASSELRGGTGELFFGEGSRLTVL.

The chain is built from TRBV18 and TRBJ2-7, with 15 bases that match TRBD2. Losses at the gene ends were 4 bases for V and 3 bases for J; bases not matched to a gene: 13. Germline CDR1 KGHSH, CDR2 LQKENI. This CDR3 has 19 amino acids. The CDR3 coding sequence is TGTGCCAGCTCACTCCTCCCTCCCGGACTAGCGGGAGGGCGCTACGAGCAGTACTTC. Residues: CASSLLPPGLAGGRYEQYF.

V gene TRBV9 combines with J gene TRBJ2-7; D is perhaps TRBD2 (6 bases). The CDR3 runs 12 residues. Germline loops: CDR1 SGDLS, CDR2 YYNGEE. Trimming took off 4 bases at V and 5 bases at J, with 10 bases between the two ends. The chain's CDR3 is CASSPSGDEQYF. The CDR3 nucleotides read TGTGCCAGCAGCCCCTCGGGGGACGAGCAGTACTTC.

The J gene is TRBJ2-1, the V gene TRBV5-4; 12 bases are a match to TRBD2. The trim removed 4 bases at V and 8 bases at J, leaving 10 bases unmatched. The CDR3 contains 16 residues. Germline CDR1 reads SGHNT; CDR2 reads YYREEE (reference sequence). The CDR3 protein is CASSGGTSGLWDEQFF. In DNA form, the CDR3 reads TGTGCCAGCAGCGGCGGGACTAGCGGGCTTTGGGATGAGCAGTTCTTC. The whole variable domain, remainder taken from reference TRBV5-4 and TRBJ2-1, is ETGVTQSPTHLIKTRGQQVTLRCSSQSGHNTVSWYQQALGQGPQFIFQYYREEENGRGNFPPRFSGLQFPNYSSELNVNALELDDSALYLCASSGGTSGLWDEQFFGPGTRLTVL.

The V call is TRBV27, the J call TRBJ1-1, with TRBD1 as a possible D gene (6 bases). Germline lookup yields CDR1 MNHEY and CDR2 SMNVEV (reference sequence). The V end was cut by 3 bases, the J end by 4 bases, with 9 bases between. The CDR3 totals 13 residues. CDR3 nucleotide sequence: TGTGCCAGCAGTTTGGTAGGGGGCACTGAAGCTTTCTTT. This gives the protein CASSLVGGTEAFF.

This rearrangement joins TRBV28 to TRBJ1-5, with 10 bases lining up with TRBD1. The trim removed 6 bases at V and 6 bases at J, leaving 8 bases unmatched. The CDR3 is made up of 15 amino acids. Germline CDR1 and CDR2: MDHEN and SYDVKM. The CDR3 sequence: CASSFRDRGFQPQHF. For the CDR3, the DNA is TGTGCCAGCAGCTTCCGGGACAGGGGCTTTCAGCCCCAGCATTTT.

The CDR3 DNA is TGTGCCAGCAGCCGGACTAGCGGAGATGAGCAGTACTTC. This gives the protein CASSRTSGDEQYF. This chain links TRBV7-2 with TRBJ2-7, with 10 bases fitting TRBD2. The CDR3 length is 13 residues. J lost 7 bases, V lost 5 bases, and 5 bases had no gene match. The V gene's germline CDR1 is SGHTA and CDR2 FQGNSA.

This chain joins TRBV19 and TRBJ2-1, with unresolved D. The length of the CDR3 is 14 residues. Deletions cut 4 bases from V and 6 bases from J, with 13 bases between. Germline V lookup: CDR1 LNHDA, CDR2 SQIVND (reference sequence). CDR3 sequence: CASSTNSVSNEQFF. The CDR3, as DNA: TGTGCCAGTAGTACCAACTCGGTAAGCAATGAGCAGTTCTTC.

This clone has just one count. The V and J genes are TRBV2 and TRBJ1-4; D might be TRBD1 (5 bases). With 1 base removed from V and 3 bases from J, the gap between germline ends came to 6 bases. The CDR3 has 14 amino acids. CDR1 SNHLY and CDR2 FYNNEI come from the germline V gene. The CDR3 DNA reads as TGTGCCAGCAGTGAAGACAGGTCTAATGAAAAACTGTTTTTT. Its protein is CASSEDRSNEKLFF.

The chain joins TRBV7-3 to TRBJ2-4; the D gene is possibly TRBD1 (7 bases). Trimming pared 1 base from V and 5 bases from J, leaving 12 bases between. Germline V gene data show CDR1 as SGHTA and CDR2 as FQGTGA. The CDR3 length is 15 residues. The CDR3 DNA follows: TGTGCCAGCAGCTTAATTGGGGGGACAGAAAACATTCAGTACTTC. It codes for CASSLIGGTENIQYF.

The chain couples TRBV4-2 to TRBJ2-3; D might be TRBD2 (5 bases). The CDR3 length is 15 residues. Germline lookup yields CDR1 LGHNA and CDR2 YNFKEQ. Trimming cost V 2 bases and J 5 bases, with 14 bases left between them. The CDR3 region has the DNA TGTGCCAGCAGCCAAAAAGGGAGTTTAGTAGATACGCAGTATTTT. It translates to CASSQKGSLVDTQYF.

This rearrangement joins TRBV14 to TRBJ2-5, with D uncertain. The ends were cut back, 4 bases at V and 9 bases at J, with 15 bases in the middle. CDR1 SGHDN and CDR2 FVKESK come from the germline V gene. This CDR3 comprises 13 residues. Written as DNA, the CDR3 is TGTGCCAGCAGCCGTAGACCCGAGGTGTCCCAGTACTTC. It encodes CASSRRPEVSQYF.

This sequence joins TRBV19 and TRBJ2-2, with 7 bases matching TRBD2. The CDR3 runs 17 residues. The germline gives CDR1 LNHDA, CDR2 SQIVND (reference sequence). The trim removed 8 bases at V and 0 bases at J, leaving 12 bases unmatched. CDR3 in amino acids: CASLDDGRSSNTGELFF. CDR3 nucleotides: TGTGCCAGTCTAGACGACGGGAGGTCCTCGAACACCGGGGAGCTGTTTTTT.

V usage is TRBV6-2 or TRBV6-3 and J usage is TRBJ1-5; TRBD1 is a possible D gene (6 bases). The CDR3 covers 16 residues. V was pared by 3 bases and J by 0 bases, with 12 bases between. Germline V CDR1 and CDR2: MNHEY, SVGEGT. The CDR3 bases are TGTGCCAGCAGTTATCGGGGGGCGGGTAGCAATCAGCCCCAGCATTTT. The encoded protein is CASSYRGAGSNQPQHF.

The gene calls are TRBV5-6 and TRBJ1-1; TRBD1 matches at 8 bases. V shed 1 base and J 11 bases; nucleotides not matched to a gene: 10. Per germline, CDR1 SGHDT and CDR2 YYEEEE. This CDR3 comprises 14 residues. The CDR3 DNA sequence: TGTGCCAGCAGCTTGTTGCCTGGACAGGGTGAGGCTTTCTTT. This encodes CASSLLPGQGEAFF.

The chain recombines TRBV10-3 with TRBJ1-3; no definite D call. Trimming cost V 11 bases and J 2 bases, with 10 bases left between them. The CDR3 spans 12 residues. Per the germline V gene, CDR1 is ENHRY and CDR2 is SYGVKD. CDR3 region: CAAGNPGNTIYF. The DNA for the CDR3 is TGTGCCGCCGGGAATCCTGGAAACACCATATATTTT.

The gene calls are TRBV18 and TRBJ2-1; weak D call: TRBD1 (5 bases). The CDR3 spans 13 residues. V dropped 3 bases and J dropped 6 bases, with 9 bases sitting between them. Germline CDR1 is KGHSH and CDR2 is LQKENI. The chain's CDR3 is CASSPGLRNEQFF. The CDR3 nucleotides are TGTGCCAGCTCACCGGGGCTCCGCAATGAGCAGTTCTTC. The whole variable domain, filled in from reference TRBV18 and TRBJ2-1, reads NAGVMQNPRHLVRRRGQEARLRCSPMKGHSHVYWYRQLPEEGLKFMVYLQKENIIDESGMPKERFSAEFPKEGPSILRIQQVVRGDSAAYFCASSPGLRNEQFFGPGTRLTVL.

This clone was observed a handful of times. The V and J genes are TRBV7-6 and TRBJ2-3, with a possible D match to TRBD1 (6 bases). Trimming removed 1 base at V and 0 bases at J, with 14 bases between. Germline CDR1 is SGHVS and CDR2 is FNYEAQ. CDR3 length: 17 amino acids. The CDR3, as DNA: TGTGCCAGCAGCTTAGGACGGACAGCCGGTAGCACAGATACGCAGTATTTT. It yields the protein CASSLGRTAGSTDTQYF. Full variable domain (missing parts from reference TRBV7-6 and TRBJ2-3): GAGVSQSPRYKVTKRGQDVALRCDPISGHVSLYWYRQALGQGPEFLTYFNYEAQQDKSGLPNDRFSAERPEGSISTLTIQRTEQRDSAMYRCASSLGRTAGSTDTQYFGPGTRLTVL.

The chain joins TRBV11-2 to TRBJ2-5; 8 bases match TRBD1. The V segment lost 1 base and the J segment 5 bases; nucleotides outside the gene matches: 3. The CDR3 covers 14 residues. Germline loops: CDR1 SGHAT, CDR2 FQNNGV. The CDR3 coding sequence is TGTGCCAGCAGCTTAGGACAGGGGCTCGAGACCCAGTACTTC. Residues: CASSLGQGLETQYF.

This chain joins TRBV19 and TRBJ1-2; 7 bases match TRBD1. This CDR3 spans 14 amino acids. The germline V gene encodes CDR1 LNHDA and CDR2 SQIVND (reference sequence). V lost 6 bases and J lost 2; bases outside the gene matches: 6. CDR3 DNA: TGTGCCAGTAGGAGACAGGGCCGAAACTATGGCTACACCTTC. It yields the protein CASRRQGRNYGYTF.